Shown below are 2 T cell receptor beta chains from a single sample sequenced in a study of control samples from healthy donors and cancer patients. The data were produced by immunoSEQ multiplex PCR, yet TCRdb's version contains in-frame clones alone and is incomplete. The sample records tens of thousands of clones, over 75% being singletons. Sequencing used PBMCs. Every receptor here comes from a woman aged 45-65 years with head and neck cancer.

This chain uses TRBV27 with TRBJ2-5, with TRBD1 as a possible D gene (6 bases). V shed 6 bases and J shed 5 bases, with 19 bases lying between them. CDR3 length: 15 residues. Germline V CDR1 and CDR2: MNHEY, SMNVEV (reference sequence). CDR3 coding DNA: TGTGCCAGCAGATCCAACGCAGGGGTAGGTGAGACCCAGTACTTC. Its protein is CASRSNAGVGETQYF.

CDR3 in DNA: TGTGCCAGCAGTTACTCTCTAGCGGGGGGAGCAGATACGCAGTATTTT. Amino acid sequence: CASSYSLAGGADTQYF. V usage is TRBV6-2 or TRBV6-3 and J usage is TRBJ2-3, with 11 bases that match TRBD2. CDR1 and CDR2 (germline): MNHEY, SVGEGT. The CDR3 consists of 16 residues. V gave up 0 bases and J gave up 4 bases; unmatched junction bases: 3.